This T cell receptor beta chain was identified during a study of T cells in localized non-small cell lung cancer. General study results and limits: Across samples, adjacent lung featured a median approximately 60 of the top 100 tumor clones. The tumor had only one region sequenced, so heterogeneity remains possible. Uninvolved adjacent lung had the highest recorded T cell clonality, with tumor below it.

The assay was immunoSEQ multiplex PCR, and TCRdb's table has in-frame clones only and misses some. The repertoire includes around 26,000 clones, roughly 80% of them detected once, and 9.5% to 10% sits in the top ten. The CDR3 is 14 residues long. Trimming at V came to 5 bases and at J to 7 bases, leaving 8 bases not matched to a gene. CDR1 SGHDN and CDR2 FVKESK come from the germline V gene. As for this clone: The antigen remains unidentified.

The chain employs TRBV14 and TRBJ1-1; 9 bases are shared with TRBD1. This clonotype was sampled from a man aged 40-75 years with stage III squamous cell lung carcinoma. This material consisted of peripheral blood, taken before any cancer treatment. In nucleotides, the CDR3 is TGTGCCAGCAGCTCCGGGACAGGGTATATTGAAGCTTTCTTT. Protein product: CASSSGTGYIEAFF.